The following is a T cell receptor (beta chain) sequence with its context. With 7 bases removed from V and 5 bases from J, the gap between germline ends came to 20 bases. The CDR3 runs to 15 residues. CDR1 is MDHEN and CDR2 is SYDVKM in the germline V gene. These data come from a study of T cell clonotyping in hematopoietic cell transplantation. Assay used: immunoSEQ multiplex PCR; TCRdb lists only in-frame clones, some missing. The sample carries 9,000 or so clones, around 97% recorded once. The chain uses TRBV28 and TRBJ1-2; a weak D match, TRBD1 (5 bases). Sequences were derived from peripheral blood mononuclear cells, sampled 100 days after allogeneic stem cell transplant. The clonotype comes from a male patient in his sixties or seventies who had an allogeneic stem cell transplant from a related donor, so the T cells may come from the graft donor. Some clones in this sample may be carry-over from other donors' samples. CDR3 sequence reads: CASTPLGRAEYGYTF. CDR3 in DNA: TGTGCCAGCACCCCCCTGGGCAGGGCGGAATATGGCTACACCTTC.